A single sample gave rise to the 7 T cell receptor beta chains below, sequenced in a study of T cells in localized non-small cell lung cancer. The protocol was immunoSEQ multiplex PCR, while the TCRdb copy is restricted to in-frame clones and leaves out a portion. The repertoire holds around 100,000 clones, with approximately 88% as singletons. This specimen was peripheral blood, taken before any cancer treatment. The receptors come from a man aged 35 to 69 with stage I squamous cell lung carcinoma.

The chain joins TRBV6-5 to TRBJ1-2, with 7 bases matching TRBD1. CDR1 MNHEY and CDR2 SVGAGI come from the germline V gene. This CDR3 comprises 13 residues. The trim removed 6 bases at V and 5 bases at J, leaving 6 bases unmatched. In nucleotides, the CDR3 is TGTGCCAGCAGGCCCGGACAGGAATATGGCTACACCTTC. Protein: CASRPGQEYGYTF.

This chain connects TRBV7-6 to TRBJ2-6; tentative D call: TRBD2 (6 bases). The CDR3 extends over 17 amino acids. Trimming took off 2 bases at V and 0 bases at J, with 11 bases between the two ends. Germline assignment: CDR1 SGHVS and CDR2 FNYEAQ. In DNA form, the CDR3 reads TGTGCCAGCAGCTTAAGGGAGGTGGCCTCTGGGGCCAACGTCCTGACTTTC. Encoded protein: CASSLREVASGANVLTF. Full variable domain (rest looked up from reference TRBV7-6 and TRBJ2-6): GAGVSQSPRYKVTKRGQDVALRCDPISGHVSLYWYRQALGQGPEFLTYFNYEAQQDKSGLPNDRFSAERPEGSISTLTIQRTEQRDSAMYRCASSLREVASGANVLTFGAGSRLTVL.

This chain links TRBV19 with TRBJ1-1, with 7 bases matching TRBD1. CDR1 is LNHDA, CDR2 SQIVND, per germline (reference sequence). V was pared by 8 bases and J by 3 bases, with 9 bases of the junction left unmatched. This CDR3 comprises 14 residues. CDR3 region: CASAQTGWDTEAFF. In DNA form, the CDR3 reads TGTGCCAGTGCCCAGACAGGGTGGGACACTGAAGCTTTCTTT.

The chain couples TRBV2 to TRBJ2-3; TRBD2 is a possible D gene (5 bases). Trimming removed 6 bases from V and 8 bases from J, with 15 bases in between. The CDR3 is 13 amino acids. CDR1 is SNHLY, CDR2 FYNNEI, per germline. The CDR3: CASSATEGGTQYF. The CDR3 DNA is TGTGCCAGCAGCGCCACAGAAGGAGGTACGCAGTATTTT.

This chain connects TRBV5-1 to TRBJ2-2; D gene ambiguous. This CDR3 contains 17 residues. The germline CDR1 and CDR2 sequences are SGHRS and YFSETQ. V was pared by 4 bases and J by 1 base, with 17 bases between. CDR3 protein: CASSPGVGRMNTGELFF. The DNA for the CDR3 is TGCGCCAGCAGCCCAGGTGTAGGCAGGATGAACACCGGGGAGCTGTTTTTT.

CDR3 region: CASSPGTSGGGQFF. The CDR3 bases are TGCGCCAGCAGTCCCGGGACTAGCGGGGGTGGGCAGTTCTTC. The chain joins TRBV10-1 to TRBJ2-1, with 14 bases fitting TRBD2. Trimming removed 5 bases from V and 12 bases from J; junction bases left unmatched: 6. The CDR3 loop spans 14 amino acids. In germline, CDR1 is WNHNN, CDR2 SYGVQD (reference sequence).

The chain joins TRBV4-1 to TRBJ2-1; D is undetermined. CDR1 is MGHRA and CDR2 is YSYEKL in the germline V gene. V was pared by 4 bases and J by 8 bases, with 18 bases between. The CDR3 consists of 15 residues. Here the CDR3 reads CASSLPLDAGYEQFF. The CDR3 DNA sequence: TGCGCCAGCAGCCTTCCCCTCGACGCCGGTTATGAGCAGTTCTTC.